This is a list of T cell receptor beta chains from one sample in a study of PD-1 blockade in classical Hodgkin lymphoma. The assay was immunoSEQ multiplex PCR, and TCRdb's table has in-frame clones only and misses some. The table has more than 10,000 clones, about 80% seen once; the top ten hold about 25%. The sample in question was peripheral blood mononuclear cells (PBMCs), obtained at baseline. These receptors all stem from a human donor with classical Hodgkin lymphoma. CDR3s include the opening cysteine and the closing phenylalanine or tryptophan. Fields, in order: J gene, clone size, CDR3 length, D gene, V gene, CDR3 protein, CDR3 DNA. The D gene is left open where the match is weak. Where a row states a size, it is once, few, many or the class of an expanded clone; other rows omit it.

J: TRBJ2-3
size: once
length: 16
D: NA
V: TRBV7-9
CDR3: CASSALGGGSTDTQYF
DNA: TGTGCCAGCAGCGCCCTAGGTGGCGGTTCTACAGATACGCAGTATTTT

J: TRBJ2-1
size: NA
length: 13
D: NA
V: TRBV7-9
CDR3: CASSLGPYNEQFF
DNA: TGTGCCAGCAGCTTAGGGCCTTACAATGAGCAGTTCTTC

J: TRBJ2-2
size: NA
length: 15
D: TRBD1
V: TRBV15
CDR3: CATSEPTGVTGELFF
DNA: TGTGCCACCAGCGAACCAACAGGGGTAACCGGGGAGCTGTTTTTT

J: TRBJ2-3
size: NA
length: 10
D: NA
V: TRBV29-1
CDR3: CSTNTDTQYF
DNA: TGCAGCACCAACACAGATACGCAGTATTTT

J: TRBJ2-7
size: NA
length: 17
D: NA
V: TRBV27
CDR3: CASSSPLPQVSSYEQYF
DNA: TGTGCCAGCAGTTCCCCACTCCCGCAGGTTAGCTCCTACGAGCAGTACTTC

J: TRBJ2-1
size: NA
length: 16
D: NA
V: TRBV5-1
CDR3: CASSGVLADSYNEQFF
DNA: TGCGCCAGCAGCGGAGTACTAGCAGATTCCTACAATGAGCAGTTCTTC

J: TRBJ2-2
size: NA
length: 16
D: NA
V: TRBV5-1
CDR3: CASSFGAIANTGELFF
DNA: TGCGCCAGCAGCTTCGGCGCGATTGCGAACACCGGGGAGCTGTTTTTT

J: TRBJ2-5
size: NA
length: 15
D: TRBD1
V: TRBV7-8
CDR3: CASSARDRGQKTQYF
DNA: TGTGCCAGCAGCGCCCGGGACAGGGGGCAAAAGACCCAGTACTTC

J: TRBJ1-5
size: NA
length: 15
D: TRBD1
V: TRBV5-1
CDR3: CASSTGTGPNQPQHF
DNA: TGCGCCAGCAGCACCGGGACAGGGCCCAATCAGCCCCAGCATTTT

J: TRBJ1-2
size: NA
length: 15
D: NA
V: TRBV30
CDR3: CAWSGYAGTNYGYTF
DNA: TGTGCCTGGAGTGGCTATGCAGGGACTAACTATGGCTACACCTTC

J: TRBJ2-7
size: NA
length: 14
D: NA
V: TRBV28
CDR3: CASSLLAGTLEQYF
DNA: TGTGCCAGCAGTTTGTTGGCAGGGACCTTGGAGCAGTACTTC

J: TRBJ2-1
size: NA
length: 12
D: NA
V: TRBV5-4
CDR3: CASSLAPGRQFF
DNA: TGTGCCAGCAGCTTAGCCCCGGGTCGGCAGTTCTTC

J: TRBJ2-2
size: NA
length: 13
D: NA
V: TRBV18
CDR3: CASSSARTGELFF
DNA: TGTGCCAGCTCATCTGCCAGAACCGGGGAGCTGTTTTTT

J: TRBJ2-7
size: NA
length: 13
D: TRBD1
V: TRBV28
CDR3: CASIGTDSYEQYF
DNA: TGTGCCAGCATTGGGACAGACTCCTACGAGCAGTACTTC

J: TRBJ2-7
size: NA
length: 14
D: NA
V: TRBV5-1
CDR3: CASTPGRLSYEQYF
DNA: TGCGCCAGCACTCCGGGACGGCTGTCCTACGAGCAGTACTTC

J: TRBJ2-1
size: NA
length: 18
D: NA
V: TRBV25-1
CDR3: CASSEITGIGYSYNEQFF
DNA: TGTGCCAGCAGTGAAATAACAGGGATAGGCTACTCCTACAATGAGCAGTTCTTC

J: TRBJ2-1
size: NA
length: 12
D: NA
V: TRBV28
CDR3: CASSSIAYQRFF
DNA: TGTGCCAGCAGCTCGATAGCCTATCAGCGGTTCTTC

J: TRBJ2-1
size: NA
length: 14
D: NA
V: TRBV27
CDR3: CASSWLDSYNEQFF
DNA: TGTGCCAGCAGTTGGTTGGACTCCTACAATGAGCAGTTCTTC

J: TRBJ1-5
size: once
length: 15
D: NA
V: TRBV4-1
CDR3: CASSQAGTTAQPQHF
DNA: TGCGCCAGCAGCCAAGCCGGGACAACGGCCCAGCCCCAGCATTTT